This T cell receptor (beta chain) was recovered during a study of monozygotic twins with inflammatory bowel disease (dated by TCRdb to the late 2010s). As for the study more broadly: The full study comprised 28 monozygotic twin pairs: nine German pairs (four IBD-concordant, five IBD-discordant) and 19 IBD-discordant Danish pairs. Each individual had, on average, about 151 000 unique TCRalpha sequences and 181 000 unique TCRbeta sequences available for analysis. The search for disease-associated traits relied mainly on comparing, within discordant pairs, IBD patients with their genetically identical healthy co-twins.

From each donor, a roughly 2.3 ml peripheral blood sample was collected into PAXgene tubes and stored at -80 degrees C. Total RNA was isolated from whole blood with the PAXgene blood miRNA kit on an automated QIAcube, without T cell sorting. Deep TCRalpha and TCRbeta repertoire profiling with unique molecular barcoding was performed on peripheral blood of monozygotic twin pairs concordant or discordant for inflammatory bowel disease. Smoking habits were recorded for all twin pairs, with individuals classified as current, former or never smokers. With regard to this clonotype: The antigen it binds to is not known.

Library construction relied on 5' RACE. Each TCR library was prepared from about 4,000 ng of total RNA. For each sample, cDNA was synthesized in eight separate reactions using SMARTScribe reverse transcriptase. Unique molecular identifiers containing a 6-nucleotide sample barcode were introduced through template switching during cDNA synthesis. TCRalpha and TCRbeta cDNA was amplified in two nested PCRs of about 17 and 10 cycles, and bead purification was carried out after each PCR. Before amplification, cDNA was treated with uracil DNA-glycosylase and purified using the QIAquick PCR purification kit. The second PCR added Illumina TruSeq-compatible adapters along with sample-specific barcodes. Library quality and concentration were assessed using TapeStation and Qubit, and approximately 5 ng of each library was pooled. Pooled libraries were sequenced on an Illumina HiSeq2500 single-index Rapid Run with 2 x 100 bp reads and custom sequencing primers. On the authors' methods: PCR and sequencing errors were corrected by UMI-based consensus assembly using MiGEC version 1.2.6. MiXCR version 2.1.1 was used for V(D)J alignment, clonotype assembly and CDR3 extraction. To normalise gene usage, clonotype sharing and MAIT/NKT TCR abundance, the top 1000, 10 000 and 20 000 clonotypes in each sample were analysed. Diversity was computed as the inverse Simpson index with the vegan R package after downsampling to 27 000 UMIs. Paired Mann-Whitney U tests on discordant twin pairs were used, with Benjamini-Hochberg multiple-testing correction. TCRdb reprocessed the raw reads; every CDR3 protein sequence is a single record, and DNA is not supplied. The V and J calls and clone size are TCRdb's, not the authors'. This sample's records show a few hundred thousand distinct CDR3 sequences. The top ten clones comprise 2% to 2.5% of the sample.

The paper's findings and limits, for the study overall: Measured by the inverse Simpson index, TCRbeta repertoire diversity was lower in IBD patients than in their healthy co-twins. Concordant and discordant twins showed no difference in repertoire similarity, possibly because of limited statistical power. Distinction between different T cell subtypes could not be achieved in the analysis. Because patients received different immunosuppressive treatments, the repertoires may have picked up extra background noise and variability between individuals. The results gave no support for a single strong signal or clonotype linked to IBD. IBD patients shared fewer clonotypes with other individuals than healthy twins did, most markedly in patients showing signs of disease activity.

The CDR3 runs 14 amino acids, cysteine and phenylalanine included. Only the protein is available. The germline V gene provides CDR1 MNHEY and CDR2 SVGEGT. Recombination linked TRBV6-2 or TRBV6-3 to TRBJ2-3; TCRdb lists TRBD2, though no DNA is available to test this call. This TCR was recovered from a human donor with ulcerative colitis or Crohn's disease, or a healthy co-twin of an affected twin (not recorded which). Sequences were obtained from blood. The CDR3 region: CASSYSELAGLQYF.